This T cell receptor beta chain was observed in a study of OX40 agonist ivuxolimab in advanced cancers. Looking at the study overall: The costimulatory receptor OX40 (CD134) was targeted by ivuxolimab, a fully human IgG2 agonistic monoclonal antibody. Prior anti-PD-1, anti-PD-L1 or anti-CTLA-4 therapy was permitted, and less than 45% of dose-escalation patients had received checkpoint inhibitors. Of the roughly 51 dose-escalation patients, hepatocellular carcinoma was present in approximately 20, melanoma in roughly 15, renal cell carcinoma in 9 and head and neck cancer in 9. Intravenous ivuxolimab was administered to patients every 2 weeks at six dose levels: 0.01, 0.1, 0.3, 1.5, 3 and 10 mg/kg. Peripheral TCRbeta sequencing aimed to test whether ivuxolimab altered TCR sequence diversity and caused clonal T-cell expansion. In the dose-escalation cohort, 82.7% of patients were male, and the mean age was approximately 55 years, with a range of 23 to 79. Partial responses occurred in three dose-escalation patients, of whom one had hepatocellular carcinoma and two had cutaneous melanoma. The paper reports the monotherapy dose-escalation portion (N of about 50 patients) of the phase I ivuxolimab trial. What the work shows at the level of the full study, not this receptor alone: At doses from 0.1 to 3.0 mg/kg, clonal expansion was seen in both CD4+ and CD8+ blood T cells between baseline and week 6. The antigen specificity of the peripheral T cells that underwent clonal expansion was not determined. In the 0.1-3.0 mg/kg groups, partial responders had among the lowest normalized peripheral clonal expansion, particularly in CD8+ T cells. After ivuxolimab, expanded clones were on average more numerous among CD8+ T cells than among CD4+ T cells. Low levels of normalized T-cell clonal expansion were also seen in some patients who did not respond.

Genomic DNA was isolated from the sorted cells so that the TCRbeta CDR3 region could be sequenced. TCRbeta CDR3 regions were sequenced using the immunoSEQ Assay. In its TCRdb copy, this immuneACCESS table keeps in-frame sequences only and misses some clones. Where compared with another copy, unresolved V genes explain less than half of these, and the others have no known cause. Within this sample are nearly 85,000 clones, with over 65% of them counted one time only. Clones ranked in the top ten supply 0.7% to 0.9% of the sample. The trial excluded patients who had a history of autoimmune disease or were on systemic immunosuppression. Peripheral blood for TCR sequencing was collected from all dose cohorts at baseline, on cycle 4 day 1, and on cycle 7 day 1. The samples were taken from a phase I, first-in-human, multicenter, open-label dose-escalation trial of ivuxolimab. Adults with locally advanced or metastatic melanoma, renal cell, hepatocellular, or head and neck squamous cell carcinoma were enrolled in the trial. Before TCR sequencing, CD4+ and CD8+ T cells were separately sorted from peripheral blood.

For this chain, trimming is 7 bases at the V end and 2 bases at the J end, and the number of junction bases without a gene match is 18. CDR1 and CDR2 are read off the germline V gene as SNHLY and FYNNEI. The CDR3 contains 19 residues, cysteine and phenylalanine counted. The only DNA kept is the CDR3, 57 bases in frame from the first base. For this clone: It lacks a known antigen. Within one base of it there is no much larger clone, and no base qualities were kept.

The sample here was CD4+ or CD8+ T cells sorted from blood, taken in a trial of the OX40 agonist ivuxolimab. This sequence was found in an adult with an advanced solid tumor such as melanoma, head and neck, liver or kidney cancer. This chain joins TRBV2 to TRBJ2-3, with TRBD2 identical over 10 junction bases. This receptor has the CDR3 CASKHPGTSAEGNTDTQYF. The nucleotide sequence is TGTGCCAGCAAACACCCCGGGACTAGCGCCGAGGGCAACACAGATACGCAGTATTTT.